The 18 T cell receptor beta chains listed next were all sequenced from one sample in a study of CD8 T cells in ankylosing spondylitis. MiXCR was run by TCRdb on the 5' RACE reads, yielding one entry per CDR3 protein. The sample carries 300,000 to 400,000 distinct CDR3 sequences, roughly 14% recorded once. The specimen sequenced was blood, either unsorted or a sorted T cell fraction (not recorded which). The receptor source for this set is a male donor with ankylosing spondylitis or in good health (not recorded which).

This clonotype was observed a few times. The gene calls are TRBV3-1 and TRBJ2-5; D not resolved. The germline V and J ends were trimmed by 1 base and 5 bases, with 8 bases remaining between them. The CDR3 is 13 residues long. The germline gives CDR1 LGHDT, CDR2 YNNKEL (reference sequence). The CDR3 sequence: CASSQGLSETQYF. The CDR3 DNA is TGTGCCAGCAGCCAAGGACTTTCGGAGACCCAGTACTTC.

The chain has TRBV6-2 or TRBV6-3 and TRBJ2-3; tentative D call: TRBD2 (6 bases). The CDR3 runs to 14 residues. Germline V gene data show CDR1 as MNHEY and CDR2 as SVGEGT. Trimming left V 6 bases short and J 5 bases short, with 15 bases between. Written as DNA, the CDR3 is TGTGCCAGCAGCCTAGCGATGATACGAGATACGCAGTATTTT. It specifies CASSLAMIRDTQYF.

This clonotype has more than one count but fewer than ten. This chain uses TRBV30 with TRBJ1-2; D is unresolved. V was cut by 1 base and J by 8 bases, with 14 bases left in between. The CDR3 runs to 13 residues. Germline CDR1 reads GTSNPN; CDR2 reads SVGIG (reference sequence). DNA of the CDR3: TGTGCCTGGAGTGGAGAACAGAAGTGGGGCTACACCTTC. It specifies CAWSGEQKWGYTF.

This clonotype appeared a few times. The chain has TRBV29-1 and TRBJ2-1; D is undetermined. The V gene's germline CDR1 is SQVTM and CDR2 ANQGSEA. Trimming stripped 7 bases from V and 5 bases from J, with 24 bases between. This CDR3 has 16 residues. CDR3 sequence reads: CSATRLILSRNNEQFF. In DNA, the CDR3 is TGCAGCGCCACCCGATTGATCCTTAGTCGGAACAATGAGCAGTTCTTC.

The table lists this clonotype with many counts. The chain uses TRBV12-3 or TRBV12-4 and TRBJ1-4, with 7 nucleotides matching TRBD1. The CDR3 is 14 residues long. Trimming at V came to 2 bases and at J to 8 bases, leaving 5 bases not matched to a gene. CDR3 sequence: CASSLKGGSEKLFF. The CDR3 coding sequence is TGTGCCAGCAGTTTAAAAGGGGGCTCGGAAAAACTGTTTTTT.

V usage is TRBV11-2 and J usage is TRBJ2-5; D may be TRBD2 (6 bases). The V gene lost 3 bases and the J gene lost 2 bases, with 13 bases spanning the gap. From germline, CDR1 is SGHAT and CDR2 FQNNGV. This CDR3 region has 15 residues. The CDR3 is CASSFEGGLQETQYF. The CDR3 DNA follows: TGTGCCAGCAGCTTCGAGGGCGGACTACAAGAGACCCAGTACTTC.

The count of this clonotype is one. The rearrangement uses TRBV20-1 and TRBJ1-2, with 8 positions matching TRBD1. CDR1 is DFQATT and CDR2 is SNEGSKA in the germline V gene (reference sequence). V lost 5 bases, J lost 9 bases, and 11 bases stayed unmatched. This CDR3 is 13 amino acids long. Here the CDR3 DNA reads TGCAGTGCTTCAACAGGGGGGCTGAGCCGCTACACCTTC. Protein sequence: CSASTGGLSRYTF.

A single count supports this clonotype. J is TRBJ2-5 and V is TRBV6-2 or TRBV6-3; 7 bases match TRBD2. The germline gives CDR1 MNHEY, CDR2 SVGEGT. This CDR3 comprises 16 residues. The V segment lost 5 bases and the J segment 5 bases; nucleotides outside the gene matches: 14. Here the CDR3 DNA reads TGTGCCAGCAGTACTCTCACGCGGGAGCGAGGGGAGACCCAGTACTTC. It translates to CASSTLTRERGETQYF.

In this sample, this clonotype turned up a few times. J is TRBJ2-3 and V is TRBV3-1; no definite D call. Trimming took 4 bases from V and 6 from J, leaving 8 bases between them. Per germline, CDR1 LGHDT and CDR2 YNNKEL (reference sequence). CDR3 length equals 12 residues. The CDR3 reads CASSPRADTQYF. The CDR3 DNA reads TGTGCCAGCAGCCCCCGCGCGGATACGCAGTATTTT.

In this sample, this clonotype turned up a few times. This chain connects TRBV15 to TRBJ2-1; possibly TRBD1 or TRBD2 for D (6 bases each). This CDR3 spans 15 amino acids. With 2 bases removed from V and 2 bases from J, the gap between germline ends came to 10 bases. Germline assignment: CDR1 LNHNV and CDR2 YYDKDF (reference sequence). The CDR3: CATSRPRGPYNEQFF. The CDR3 DNA reads as TGTGCCACCAGCAGACCCCGGGGGCCCTACAATGAGCAGTTCTTC.

The chain employs TRBV19 and TRBJ2-7; D not certain. The CDR3 is made up of 15 amino acids. V was cut by 3 bases and J by 2 bases, with 14 bases left in between. Germline V gene sequence: CDR1 LNHDA, CDR2 SQIVND (reference sequence). The CDR3 DNA is TGTGCCAGTAGTATTGAAGGATTTCCAACCTACGAGCAGTACTTC. Translated, it gives CASSIEGFPTYEQYF.

This clonotype was counted between two and nine times. The chain is built from TRBV5-1 and TRBJ1-1; D is unclear. The V gene lost 4 bases and the J gene lost 7 bases, with 11 bases spanning the gap. This CDR3 has 12 residues. Germline V gene data show CDR1 as SGHRS and CDR2 as YFSETQ. DNA for the CDR3: TGCGCCAGCAGCCCGGGAAGGTTTGAAGCTTTCTTT. Translating gives CASSPGRFEAFF.

This rearrangement joins TRBV12-3 or TRBV12-4 to TRBJ1-1; 8 bases fit TRBD1. The CDR3 runs 14 residues. The trim removed 6 bases at V and 12 bases at J, leaving 15 bases unmatched. The CDR3 nucleotides read TGTGCCAGCAGCCCCACAGGGGGGGGTTTTAGAACTTTCTTT. Its translation is CASSPTGGGFRTFF.

This clonotype was seen only a few times. The chain carries TRBV12-3 or TRBV12-4 and TRBJ1-3, with D possibly matching TRBD1 (6 bases). V dropped 6 bases and J dropped 4 bases, with 16 bases sitting between them. The CDR3 has 15 residues. The CDR3 DNA follows: TGTGCCAGCAGCCGAACTCCGGGACAAGGAAACACCATATATTTT. Its translation: CASSRTPGQGNTIYF.

This clonotype was counted only a few times. This chain uses TRBV12-5 with TRBJ2-7; D may be TRBD1 (6 bases). Germline loops: CDR1 LGHNT, CDR2 FRNRAP. This CDR3 is built from 12 residues. Trimming shortened V by 4 bases and J by 3 bases, and 7 bases separated the two germline ends. The CDR3 nucleotides are TGTGCTAGTGGTTGGGGGCTCTACGAGCAGTACTTC. Translated, it gives CASGWGLYEQYF.

This clonotype was observed a handful of times. V is TRBV6-1 and J is TRBJ1-1; perhaps TRBD1 as D (6 bases). Trimming cost V 4 bases and J 5 bases, with 14 bases left between them. CDR1 is MNHNS, CDR2 SASEGT, per germline. The CDR3 contains 14 residues. The CDR3 spells CASSVQGGKTEAFF. The CDR3 nucleotides read TGTGCCAGCAGTGTCCAAGGGGGAAAAACTGAAGCTTTCTTT.

This clonotype was detected only a few times. The rearrangement links TRBV12-3 or TRBV12-4 to TRBJ1-1; possibly TRBD1 for D (6 bases). The V and J ends lost 6 bases and 5 bases respectively, with 16 bases between them. This CDR3 has 14 residues. The CDR3: CASSPLTGRTEAFF. The DNA for the CDR3 is TGTGCCAGCAGCCCCCTGACAGGACGGACTGAAGCTTTCTTT.

This chain links TRBV20-1 with TRBJ2-1; D call uncertain. Deletions cut 1 base from V and 6 bases from J, with 10 bases between. The germline gives CDR1 DFQATT, CDR2 SNEGSKA (reference sequence). The CDR3 sequence is 13 residues long. The CDR3 DNA is TGCAGTGCTAGAGCGGGTACCGGCAATGAGCAGTTCTTC. Translating it yields CSARAGTGNEQFF.